The next 4 T cell receptor beta chains were all read from a single sample in a study of blood T cell repertoires in COVID-19. Only in-frame clones appear in the TCRdb table, and some are missing; sequencing was by immunoSEQ multiplex PCR. The sample contains about 97,000 clones, around 80% of which appear only once. Sequencing was performed on peripheral blood. These receptors originate from a man aged 60-69 years with active or convalescent COVID-19.

The sample holds a few counts of this clone. The CDR3 sequence: CASSTLAAPYNEQFF. The CDR3 nucleotides read TGTGCCAGTAGTACACTAGCGGCCCCCTACAATGAGCAGTTCTTC. V usage is TRBV19 and J usage is TRBJ2-1; TRBD2 aligns across 8 bases. The CDR3 sequence is 15 residues long. In germline, CDR1 is LNHDA, CDR2 SQIVND (reference sequence). Trimming took 4 bases from V and 2 from J; bases not matched to a gene: 4.

The chain couples TRBV29-1 to TRBJ2-1; 11 nucleotides align to TRBD2. Germline V gene lookup returns CDR1 SQVTM and CDR2 ANQGSEA. With 6 bases clipped from V and 8 bases from J, the junction kept 3 bases outside the gene matches. This CDR3 comprises 12 residues. The CDR3 sequence: CSVASGRHEQFF. DNA of the CDR3: TGCAGCGTCGCTAGCGGGAGGCATGAGCAGTTCTTC.

This chain uses TRBV19 with TRBJ1-5; D is unresolved. The CDR3 sequence is 16 residues long. V was cut by 8 bases and J by 0 bases, with 17 bases left in between. Germline CDR1 and CDR2: LNHDA and SQIVND (reference sequence). CDR3 residues: CASLDILYSSNQPQHF. In DNA, the CDR3 is TGTGCCAGTTTAGACATTTTATACTCTAGCAATCAGCCCCAGCATTTT.

This chain uses TRBV7-9 with TRBJ2-7, with 8 bases that match TRBD2. Germline CDR1 is SEHNR and CDR2 is FQNEAQ (reference sequence). J was trimmed by 6 bases and V by 0 bases; bases with no gene match: 4. CDR3 length equals 14 residues. This chain's CDR3 is CASSLAAGVGEQYF. The DNA for the CDR3 is TGTGCCAGCAGCTTAGCAGCGGGAGTCGGCGAGCAGTACTTC.